This T cell receptor (beta chain) is from a study of naive and memory T cell subsets. The beta constant-region primer was an equimolar mix of two oligonucleotides covering TRBC1 and TRBC2. Ligated cDNA was amplified by four rounds of PCR with nested alpha and beta constant-region primers and SP2. An oligonucleotide with the SP2 primer and a 12-nucleotide UMI was ligated to the cDNA 3' end. TCRdb re-analysed the UMI-ligation and nested PCR reads in MiXCR, keeping a single row per CDR3 protein. This sample has over 100,000 distinct CDR3 sequences, with roughly 15% found just once. As for this clonotype: The antigen remains unidentified.

The CDR3 runs to 13 residues. V lost 3 bases and J 9 bases, leaving 13 bases between the germline ends. Germline assignment: CDR1 SGHNT and CDR2 YYREEE (reference sequence). The study's findings and limits: There was no ground truth to check naive and memory subset results. Naive repertoires, especially CD8, held a few larger clonotypes, possibly memory cells re-expressing CD45RA. Over 85% of naive TCR sequences appeared only once after error correction, unlike memory subsets. Clonotypes are single alpha or beta chains, not paired receptors.

Sequenced input: naive CD8+ T cells from blood. The gene calls are TRBV5-4 and TRBJ2-1, with D perhaps being TRBD1 or TRBD2 (6 bases each). The receptor's source is a human donor in good health. In DNA, the CDR3 is TGTGCCAGCAGCTCCGACGGGGGCGGTGAGCAGTTCTTC. Its protein is CASSSDGGGEQFF.